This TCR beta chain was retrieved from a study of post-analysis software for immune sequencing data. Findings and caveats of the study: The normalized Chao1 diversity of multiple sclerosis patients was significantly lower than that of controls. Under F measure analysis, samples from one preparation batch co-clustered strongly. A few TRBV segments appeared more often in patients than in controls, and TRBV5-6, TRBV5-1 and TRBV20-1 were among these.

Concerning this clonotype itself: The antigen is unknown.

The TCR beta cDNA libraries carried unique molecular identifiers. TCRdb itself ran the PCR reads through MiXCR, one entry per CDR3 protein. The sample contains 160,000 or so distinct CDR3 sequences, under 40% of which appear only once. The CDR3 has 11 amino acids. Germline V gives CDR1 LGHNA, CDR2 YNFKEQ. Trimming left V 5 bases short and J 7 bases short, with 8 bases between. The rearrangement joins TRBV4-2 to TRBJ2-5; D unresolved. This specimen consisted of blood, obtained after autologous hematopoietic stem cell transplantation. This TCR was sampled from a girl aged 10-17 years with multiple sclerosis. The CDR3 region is CASSTPGTQYF. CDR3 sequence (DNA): TGTGCCAGCAGCACCCCGGGGACCCAGTACTTC.